These T cell receptor beta chains were read from a single sample in a study of shared clonotypes between healthy human individuals. Here immunoSEQ multiplex PCR was the method, and the copy in TCRdb shows in-frame clones only, minus some. This sample has about 2.4 million clones, with 90% to 95% found just once. Material for sequencing was naive CD4+ T cells from PBMCs. All receptors come from a man in his late teens or twenties in good health. Some clones in this sample may be carry-over from other donors' samples. CDR3s include the opening cysteine and the closing phenylalanine or tryptophan. The D gene is left open where the match is weak. Clone sizes are given selectively: once, few, many, or a class where the clone is expanded.

TRBV6-1	TRBJ2-3	.	.	CASSEARHGFYTDTQYF	TGTGCCAGCAGTGAAGCTCGGCATGGATTCTACACAGATACGCAGTATTTT
TRBV5-8	TRBJ2-5	.	TRBD1	CASSGQGEETQYF	TGTGCCAGCAGCGGACAGGGAGAAGAGACCCAGTACTTC
TRBV6-1	TRBJ2-1	.	.	CASSAVSGDEQFF	TGTGCCAGCAGCGCGGTGTCAGGCGATGAGCAGTTCTTC
TRBV2	TRBJ1-5	few	TRBD1	CASSKDRHSNQPQHF	TGTGCCAGCAGCAAGGACAGGCACAGCAATCAGCCCCAGCATTTT
TRBV7-9	TRBJ2-1	.	TRBD2	CASSSDLGLAANNEQFF	TGTGCCAGCAGCTCTGACTTGGGGCTAGCGGCCAACAATGAGCAGTTCTTC
TRBV7-3	TRBJ2-2	.	.	CASSERRGEGSTGELFF	TGTGCCAGCAGCGAAAGGAGGGGAGAGGGTAGCACCGGGGAGCTGTTTTTT
TRBV28	TRBJ2-7	.	TRBD2	CASFLSGGEQYF	TGTGCCAGCTTTCTTTCGGGGGGCGAGCAGTACTTC
TRBV27	TRBJ1-1	.	.	CASRGRGNTEAFF	TGTGCCAGCAGGGGACGGGGGAACACTGAAGCTTTCTTT
TRBV5-4	TRBJ1-1	.	.	CASSLVNLGSTEAFF	TGTGCCAGCAGCTTGGTAAATTTGGGATCCACTGAAGCTTTCTTT
TRBV27	TRBJ2-1	.	TRBD2	CASRPGGAIVEQFF	TGTGCCAGCAGGCCGGGAGGAGCGATCGTTGAGCAGTTCTTC
TRBV11-3	TRBJ2-2	once	.	CASSLMKGTTGELFF	TGTGCCAGCAGCTTAATGAAGGGGACCACCGGGGAGCTGTTTTTT
TRBV28	TRBJ2-3	.	.	CASSAPGYGTTDTQYF	TGTGCCAGCAGCGCGCCCGGGTACGGGACTACAGATACGCAGTATTTT
TRBV6-1	TRBJ1-1	.	.	CASSEAGGTAAFF	TGTGCCAGCAGTGAAGCAGGAGGTACGGCAGCTTTCTTT
TRBV27	TRBJ2-1	.	.	CASSFLGVPYNEQFF	TGTGCCAGCAGTTTTCTCGGGGTCCCCTACAATGAGCAGTTCTTC
TRBV5-1	TRBJ2-3	.	.	CASSLGLVPDTQYF	TGCGCCAGCAGCTTGGGACTAGTTCCGGATACGCAGTATTTT
TRBV29-1	TRBJ1-1	.	.	CSGVTPARRAFF	TGCAGCGGGGTGACACCCGCGAGGCGGGCTTTCTTT
TRBV30	TRBJ2-5	.	TRBD1	CAWNRPGQGAKETQYF	TGTGCCTGGAATCGACCGGGACAGGGGGCGAAGGAGACCCAGTACTTC
TRBV4-2	TRBJ2-7	.	.	CASSRSIPGHIYEQYF	TGTGCCAGCAGCCGCTCCATCCCGGGACATATCTACGAGCAGTACTTC
TRBV6-1	TRBJ2-5	.	TRBD1	CASSGGGYQETQYF	TGTGCCAGCAGTGGAGGGGGCTACCAAGAGACCCAGTACTTC
TRBV6-6	TRBJ1-2	.	.	CASAAGRDLNYGYTF	TGTGCCAGCGCCGCGGGACGTGACCTTAACTATGGCTACACCTTC
TRBV6-6	TRBJ1-2	.	.	CASSSIDGGNGYTF	TGTGCCAGCAGTTCCATCGACGGGGGGAATGGCTACACCTTC
TRBV4-2	TRBJ2-5	.	.	CASSQDSTPETQYF	TGTGCCAGCAGCCAAGATTCTACACCGGAGACCCAGTACTTC
TRBV29-1	TRBJ2-5	once	TRBD2	CSVAGTSGKKETQYF	TGCAGCGTCGCCGGGACTAGCGGGAAAAAGGAGACCCAGTACTTC
TRBV11-1	TRBJ2-1	.	.	CASSLGVIGFYNEQFF	TGTGCCAGCAGCTTAGGAGTGATCGGCTTCTACAATGAGCAGTTCTTC
TRBV5-1	TRBJ1-1	.	.	CASSLEGPLGTEAFF	TGCGCCAGCAGCTTGGAGGGACCTTTGGGCACTGAAGCTTTCTTT